The clone carrying this T cell receptor (beta chain) was detected many times. What it recognizes is unknown. The TCR beta CDR3 regions underwent amplification from RNA transcripts. HTBI primers were employed in first-round RT-PCR, then a second-round multiplex PCR followed. TCRdb re-called the multiplex PCR reads with MiXCR, one entry per CDR3 protein. This sample carries some 1.1 million distinct CDR3 sequences, 35% to 40% of them seen once, and the ten largest clones take roughly 11%. Germline V lookup: CDR1 SGHAT, CDR2 FQNNGV. The CDR3 spans 14 residues. With 4 bases removed from V and 3 bases from J, the gap between germline ends came to 12 bases. This entry comes from a study of Graves' ophthalmopathy and Graves' hyperthyroidism. The authors diagnosed from clinical symptoms, serum thyroxine, TRAb, thyroid ultrasound and orbital computed tomography. Findings and caveats of the study: A model built from 13 signatures distinguished ophthalmopathy from stable hyperthyroidism with 87.88% sensitivity and 70% to 84% specificity.

The sequenced material came from peripheral blood or thyroid tissue (not recorded which). V and J are TRBV11-2 and TRBJ2-5; D may correspond to TRBD1 or TRBD2 (5 bases each). The clonotype comes from an adult man with Graves' hyperthyroidism. CDR3 in amino acids: CASSSVMGEETQYF. In nucleotides, the CDR3 is TGTGCCAGCAGCTCTGTTATGGGGGAAGAGACCCAGTACTTC.